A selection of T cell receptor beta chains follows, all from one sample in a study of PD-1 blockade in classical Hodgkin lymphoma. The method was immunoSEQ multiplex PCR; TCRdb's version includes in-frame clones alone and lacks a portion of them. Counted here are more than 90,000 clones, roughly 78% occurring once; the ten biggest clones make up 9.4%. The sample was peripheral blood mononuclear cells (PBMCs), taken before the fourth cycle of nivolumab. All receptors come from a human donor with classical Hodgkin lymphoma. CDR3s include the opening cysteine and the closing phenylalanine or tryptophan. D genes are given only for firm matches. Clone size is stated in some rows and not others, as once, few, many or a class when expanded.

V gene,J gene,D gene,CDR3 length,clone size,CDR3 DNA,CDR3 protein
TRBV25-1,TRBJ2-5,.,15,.,TGTGCCAGCAGTGAATCCCGGAAGTTGTTAGAGACCCAGTACTTC,CASSESRKLLETQYF
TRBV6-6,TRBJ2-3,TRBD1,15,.,TGTGCCAGCAGCTTCCGACAGGGTGGCACAGATACGCAGTATTTT,CASSFRQGGTDTQYF
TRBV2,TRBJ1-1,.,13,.,TGTGCCAGCCTTGGACAGATGAACACTGAAGCTTTCTTT,CASLGQMNTEAFF
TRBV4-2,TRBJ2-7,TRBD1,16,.,TGTGCCAGCAGTTTAACCGGGACAGGGATCTCCTACGAGCAGTACTTC,CASSLTGTGISYEQYF
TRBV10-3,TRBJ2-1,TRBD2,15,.,TGTGCCATCAGTGAGCTAGCGGGAGAAAACAATGAGCAGTTCTTC,CAISELAGENNEQFF
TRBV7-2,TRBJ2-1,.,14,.,TGTGCCAGCAGCTTAGTGGGGACTGACCTTAAGCAGTTCTTC,CASSLVGTDLKQFF
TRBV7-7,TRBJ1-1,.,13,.,TGTGCCAGCTCTCCCGGCCCGAACACTGAAGCTTTCTTT,CASSPGPNTEAFF
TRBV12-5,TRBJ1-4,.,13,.,TGTGCTAGTGGCAGATCAACTAATGAAAAACTGTTTTTT,CASGRSTNEKLFF
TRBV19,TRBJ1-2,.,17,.,TGTGCCAGTAGTGCTCGGGGGTCGAGGATTTCTAACTATGGCTACACCTTC,CASSARGSRISNYGYTF
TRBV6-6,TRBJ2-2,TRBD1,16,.,TGTGCCAGCAGTTCCGCCGGGACAGGGAGCGCCGGGGAGCTGTTTTTT,CASSSAGTGSAGELFF
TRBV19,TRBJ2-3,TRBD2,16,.,TGTGCCAGTAGGCGGTCTGGGCGGGGGGGCCCAGATACGCAGTATTTT,CASRRSGRGGPDTQYF
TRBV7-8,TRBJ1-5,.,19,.,.,CASSFSLDRGLTSNQPQHF
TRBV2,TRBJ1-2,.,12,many,TGTGCCAGCAGTGCTGGGTTCTATGGCTACACCTTC,CASSAGFYGYTF
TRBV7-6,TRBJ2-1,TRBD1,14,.,TGTGCCAGCAGCCTTCTCGTCCCAGGGGGTGAGCAGTTCTTC,CASSLLVPGGEQFF
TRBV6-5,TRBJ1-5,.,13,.,TGTGCCAGCAGTTACTCCCGTGTTCAGCCCCAGCATTTT,CASSYSRVQPQHF
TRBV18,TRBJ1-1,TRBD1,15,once,TGTGCCAGCTCACCAAGGTCAGGGGGTAACACTGAAGCTTTCTTT,CASSPRSGGNTEAFF
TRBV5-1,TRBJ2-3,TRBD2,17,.,TGCGCCAGCAGCTTGGTTCTAAGCGGGAGTACCACAGATACGCAGTATTTT,CASSLVLSGSTTDTQYF
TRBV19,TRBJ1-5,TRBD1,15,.,TGTGCCAGTAGTAAAACGGGACAGGGGGTTCAGCCCCAGCATTTT,CASSKTGQGVQPQHF
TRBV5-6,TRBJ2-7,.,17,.,TGTGCCAGCAGCTTGACTGGACAAGGGGGGGTCTCCTACGAGCAGTACTTC,CASSLTGQGGVSYEQYF
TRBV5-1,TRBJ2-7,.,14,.,TGCGCCAGCAGCTGGACCGACAGGCCCTACGAGCAGTACTTC,CASSWTDRPYEQYF
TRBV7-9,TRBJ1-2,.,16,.,TGTGCCAGCAGCTTCTCGGGGACCATAACAGACTATGGCTACACCTTC,CASSFSGTITDYGYTF
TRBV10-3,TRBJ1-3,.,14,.,TGTGCCATCAGTGAGATAAGCGCAGGAAACACCATATATTTT,CAISEISAGNTIYF
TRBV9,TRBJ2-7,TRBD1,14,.,TGTGCCAGCAGCGCAGGACAGGGGCCGTACGAGCAGTACTTC,CASSAGQGPYEQYF
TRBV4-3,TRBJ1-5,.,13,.,TGCGCCAGCAGCCAAGAGGCCAATCAGCCCCAGCATTTT,CASSQEANQPQHF
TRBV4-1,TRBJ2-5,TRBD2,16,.,TGCGCCAGCAGCCAAGGACGCGGACTAGCGGAAGAGACCCAGTACTTC,CASSQGRGLAEETQYF
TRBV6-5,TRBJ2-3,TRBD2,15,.,TGTGCCAGCAGAGACGGGGGGGCAGGCACAGATACGCAGTATTTT,CASRDGGAGTDTQYF
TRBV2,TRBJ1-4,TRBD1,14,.,TGTGCCAGCAAGGCGACAGGGGCTAATGAAAAACTGTTTTTT,CASKATGANEKLFF
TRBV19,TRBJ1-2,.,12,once,TGTGCCAGTAGTATTGCGAGAAGTGGCTACACCTTC,CASSIARSGYTF
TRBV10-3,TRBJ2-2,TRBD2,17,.,TGTGCCATCAGGGGGACTAGCGGGAGGGCGAACACCGGGGAGCTGTTTTTT,CAIRGTSGRANTGELFF
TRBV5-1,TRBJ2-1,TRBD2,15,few,TGCGCCAGCAGCCAAACTAGCGGATCCTACAATGAGCAGTTCTTC,CASSQTSGSYNEQFF
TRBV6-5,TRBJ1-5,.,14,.,TGTGCCAGCAGTTACTCAGGTGCCAATCAGCCCCAGCATTTT,CASSYSGANQPQHF
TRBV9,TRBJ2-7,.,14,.,TGTGCCAGCAGCGAAGGCGGTAGCTCCTACGAGCAGTACTTC,CASSEGGSSYEQYF
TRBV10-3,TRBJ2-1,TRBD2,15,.,TGTGCCATCAGTGAGTCGACTAGCGGGAGGGGGGAGCAGTTCTTC,CAISESTSGRGEQFF
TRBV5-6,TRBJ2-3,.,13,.,TGTGCCAGCAGCTTCCCCCCAGCAGATACGCAGTATTTT,CASSFPPADTQYF
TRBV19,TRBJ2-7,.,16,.,TGTGCCAGTAGTATAGGCCCACTGGGGGGGCGCTACGAGCAGTACTTC,CASSIGPLGGRYEQYF
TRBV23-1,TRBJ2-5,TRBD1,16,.,TGCGCCAGCAGTCAAGGTTTGCGGGACAGGGGAGAGACCCAGTACTTC,CASSQGLRDRGETQYF
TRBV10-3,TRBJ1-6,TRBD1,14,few,TGTGCCATCAGTGAGAGGCAGGGGGTCTCACCCCTCCACTTT,CAISERQGVSPLHF
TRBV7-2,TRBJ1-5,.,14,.,TGTGCCAGCACAAAGGGAGAGGGCCCTCAGCCCCAGCATTTT,CASTKGEGPQPQHF
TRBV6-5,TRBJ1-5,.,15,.,TGTGCCAGCAGTTACTCGATGGGTAGCAATCAGCCCCAGCATTTT,CASSYSMGSNQPQHF
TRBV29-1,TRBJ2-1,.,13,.,TGCAGCGTGGCACCCCGGGGGTACAATGAGCAGTTCTTC,CSVAPRGYNEQFF
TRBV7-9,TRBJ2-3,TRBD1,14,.,TGTGGAAGTGACAGGGGCGGGGGCACAGATACGCAGTATTTT,CGSDRGGGTDTQYF
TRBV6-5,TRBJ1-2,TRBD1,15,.,TGTGCCAGCAGCTCTCCCGGACAGGGTTACTATGGCTACACCTTC,CASSSPGQGYYGYTF
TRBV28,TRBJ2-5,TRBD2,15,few,TGTGCCAGCGGTACCCTAGCGGGATTACGGGAGACCCAGTACTTC,CASGTLAGLRETQYF
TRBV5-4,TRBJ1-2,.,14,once,TGTGCCAGCAGCCGACCAGGGGAAGGGATTGGCTACACCTTC,CASSRPGEGIGYTF
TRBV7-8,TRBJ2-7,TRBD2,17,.,TGTGCCAGCAGCTGGACCGGGACTAGCGGGGGGTCCTACGAGCAGTACTTC,CASSWTGTSGGSYEQYF
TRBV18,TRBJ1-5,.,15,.,TGTGCCAGCTCACCAACGGTGGGAACCAATCAGCCCCAGCATTTT,CASSPTVGTNQPQHF
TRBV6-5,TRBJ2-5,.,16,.,TGTGCCAGCAGTTACGGGAAGGGGAATACCCAAGAGACCCAGTACTTC,CASSYGKGNTQETQYF
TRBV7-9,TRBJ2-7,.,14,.,TGTGCCAGCAGCTTAAGTGTTAGCGCGAACGAGCAGTACTTC,CASSLSVSANEQYF